Listed here are 14 T cell receptor beta chains from one sample, sequenced in a study of control samples from healthy donors and cancer patients. The method was immunoSEQ multiplex PCR; TCRdb's version includes in-frame clones alone and lacks a portion of them. The top ten hold approximately 2.6% of the sample, which has around 53,000 clones, just over 85% seen once. Sequenced: PBMCs. These receptors were taken from a woman aged 45-60 years with lung cancer.

This clone was seen a handful of times. The chain's CDR3 is CASSTWTGKLNQPQHF. In nucleotides, the CDR3 is TGTGCCAGCAGCACGTGGACAGGGAAGCTCAATCAGCCCCAGCATTTT. The chain employs TRBV7-2 and TRBJ1-5; 8 nucleotides agree with TRBD1. This CDR3 spans 16 amino acids. Germline loops: CDR1 SGHTA, CDR2 FQGNSA. V trimming: 5 bases; J trimming: 3 bases; junction bases outside the gene matches: 9.

The chain combines TRBV27 with TRBJ1-1, with D hard to call. Germline V gene data show CDR1 as MNHEY and CDR2 as SMNVEV (reference sequence). V dropped 0 bases and J dropped 4 bases, with 12 bases sitting between them. The CDR3 loop spans 15 amino acids. The CDR3 loop reads CASSLSPSGSTEAFF. The CDR3 nucleotides are TGTGCCAGCAGTTTATCGCCCTCCGGGAGCACTGAAGCTTTCTTT.

The chain links TRBV12-5 to TRBJ2-3; D is undetermined. The CDR3 is 14 residues long. V lost 5 bases and J lost 5, with 14 bases in between. Looked up from germline, CDR1 is LGHNT and CDR2 is FRNRAP. DNA of the CDR3: TGTGCTAGTGGTCACAGCGTTTCGAGAGATACGCAGTATTTT. It yields the protein CASGHSVSRDTQYF.

J is TRBJ1-5 and V is TRBV28; D is perhaps TRBD1 (5 bases). V gave up 2 bases and J gave up 5 bases, with 16 bases separating them. Germline V CDR1 and CDR2: MDHEN, SYDVKM. This CDR3 is built from 16 residues. Here the CDR3 reads CASSLGTSGVYQPQHF. For the CDR3, the DNA is TGTGCCAGCAGTTTAGGGACCTCCGGAGTTTATCAGCCCCAGCATTTT. The full variable domain, completed using reference TRBV28 and TRBJ1-5, is DVKVTQSSRYLVKRTGEKVFLECVQDMDHENMFWYRQDPGLGLRLIYFSYDVKMKEKGDIPEGYSVSREKKERFSLILESASTNQTSMYLCASSLGTSGVYQPQHFGDGTRLSIL.

CDR3 protein: CASSGQMTNTEAFF. As DNA, the CDR3 is TGTGCCAGCAGTGGACAGATGACGAACACTGAAGCTTTCTTT. The chain uses TRBV25-1 and TRBJ1-1, with a tentative D call TRBD1 (5 bases). The V end was cut by 4 bases, the J end by 1 base, with 10 bases between. This CDR3 comprises 14 residues. Germline V CDR1 and CDR2: MGHDK, SYGVNS.

DNA for the CDR3: TGTGCCAGCAGCCCGACAGGGAACTATGGCTACACCTTC. Protein sequence: CASSPTGNYGYTF. The chain employs TRBV13 and TRBJ1-2, with 7 nucleotides matching TRBD1. CDR3 length: 13 amino acids. V lost 5 bases and J lost 2; bases outside the gene matches: 2. Germline CDR1 PRHDT, CDR2 FYEKMQ (reference sequence). Using reference TRBV13 and TRBJ1-2 for the parts outside the CDR3, the full variable domain is AAGVIQSPRHLIKEKRETATLKCYPIPRHDTVYWYQQGPGQDPQFLISFYEKMQSDKGSIPDRFSAQQFSDYHSELNMSSLELGDSALYFCASSPTGNYGYTFGSGTRLTVV.

CDR3 sequence (DNA): TGCGCCAGCAGCCCCCGCGAGGGAAACGCCGGGGAGCTGTTTTTT. Protein product: CASSPREGNAGELFF. The J gene is TRBJ2-2, the V gene TRBV4-1; maybe TRBD2 (5 bases). Germline CDR1 is MGHRA and CDR2 is YSYEKL. The CDR3 covers 15 residues. V lost 4 bases to trimming and J lost 6 bases, with 15 bases between them.

The chain recombines TRBV10-3 with TRBJ2-5; 8 nucleotides match TRBD1. Germline values: CDR1 ENHRY, CDR2 SYGVKD. The V segment lost 10 bases and the J segment 5 bases; nucleotides outside the gene matches: 12. CDR3 length: 14 residues. The CDR3 reads CATRAGGKGETQYF. DNA of the CDR3: TGTGCCACCAGGGCAGGGGGCAAGGGGGAGACCCAGTACTTC.

The chain couples TRBV27 to TRBJ1-1; TRBD1 matches 7 bases. CDR3 length: 14 residues. Trimming cost V 6 bases and J 0 bases; bases outside gene matches: 4. Looked up from germline, CDR1 is MNHEY and CDR2 is SMNVEV (reference sequence). The CDR3 loop is CASRGQYMNTEAFF. CDR3 nucleotides: TGTGCCAGCAGGGGACAGTACATGAACACTGAAGCTTTCTTT.

V usage is TRBV4-2 and J usage is TRBJ1-2, with D maybe TRBD1 (6 bases). CDR1 and CDR2 from the germline V gene are LGHNA and YNFKEQ. V lost 0 bases and J 4 bases, leaving 9 bases between the germline ends. The CDR3 is made up of 14 amino acids. This chain's CDR3 is CASSQDLQGYGYTF. CDR3 bases: TGTGCCAGCAGCCAAGATTTACAGGGCTATGGCTACACCTTC.

The V and J genes are TRBV6-2 or TRBV6-3 and TRBJ2-3; 14 positions agree with TRBD2. This CDR3 has 17 residues. Per germline, CDR1 MNHEY and CDR2 SVGEGT. The ends lost 6 bases at V and 2 bases at J; junction bases unmatched: 7. The CDR3 sequence: CASSPRTSGGFTDTQYF. The CDR3 region has the DNA TGTGCCAGCAGCCCCCGGACTAGCGGGGGGTTCACAGATACGCAGTATTTT.

The chain uses TRBV14 and TRBJ2-5; the D is unclear. V dropped 4 bases and J dropped 5 bases, with 11 bases sitting between them. This CDR3 comprises 13 residues. Germline V gene lookup returns CDR1 SGHDN and CDR2 FVKESK. The CDR3 spells CASSLLATETQYF. The CDR3 coding sequence is TGTGCCAGCAGCCTTTTAGCTACTGAGACCCAGTACTTC.

This clone was seen only a few times. CDR3 amino acids: CASSFTGPGANVLTF. CDR3 nucleotide sequence: TGTGCCAGCAGCTTCACAGGGCCCGGGGCCAACGTCCTGACTTTC. V is TRBV7-3 and J is TRBJ2-6, with TRBD1 as a possible D gene (6 bases). CDR3 size: 15 residues. V dropped 3 bases and J dropped 4 bases, with 10 bases sitting between them. The V gene's germline CDR1 is SGHTA and CDR2 FQGTGA.

The V gene is TRBV19, the J gene TRBJ1-6; D may be TRBD1 (6 bases). Between the trimmed V and J ends, which lost 7 bases and 7 bases, there was a span of 17 bases. Germline loops: CDR1 LNHDA, CDR2 SQIVND (reference sequence). The CDR3 loop spans 15 amino acids. The CDR3 loop reads CASKSGTIGNSPLHF. CDR3 nucleotide sequence: TGTGCCAGTAAATCCGGGACAATCGGCAATTCACCCCTCCACTTT.